Only one count was recorded for the clone carrying this TCR beta chain. Its antigen is undetermined. CD4+ T cells were isolated after roughly nine days of culture. SARS-CoV-2 infection was confirmed by PCR in the person between March and December 2020. Each person got two doses of an mRNA SARS-CoV-2 vaccine, BNT162b2 or mRNA-1273. The CDR3 has 12 residues. CDR1 is SQVTM and CDR2 is ANQGSEA in the germline V gene. Trimming cost V 6 bases and J 6 bases; bases outside gene matches: 6. Method: immunoSEQ multiplex PCR; TCRdb's copy keeps in-frame clones and lacks some. The repertoire has approximately 30,000 clones, roughly four fifths of them found once; the top ten carry 5% to 7.5%. The sample comes from a study of vaccination effects on CD4 cells after COVID-19.

This TCR was sampled from a human donor who had a prior SARS-CoV-2 infection. The chain links TRBV29-1 to TRBJ2-5; 8 bases are shared with TRBD1. The sequencing used CD4+ T cells from PBMCs cultured without peptide, collected after COVID-19 vaccination. Here the CDR3 DNA reads TGCAGCGTAGCAGGGGGCGCGAAGACCCAGTACTTC. It yields the protein CSVAGGAKTQYF.